This TCR beta chain was observed in a study of T-cell reconstitution after alpha-beta-depleted transplantation in children. Study-wide results and limits: By about two months after transplant, alpha-beta T cells reportedly arose from several hundred graft clones that had expanded.

In its sample, this clonotype was seen many times. What it binds is unknown. Preparation of the TCRbeta library used unique molecular identifiers. TCRdb independently ran MiXCR on the PCR reads; one entry per CDR3 protein. The sample lists 280,000 or so distinct CDR3 sequences; under 14% were seen once. The sequencing here drew on peripheral blood, taken 180 days after TCRalphabeta/CD19-depleted stem cell transplant. The origin of this receptor is a male patient between 2 and 10 years old who had a stem cell transplant for chronic granulomatous disease, so the T cells may come from the graft donor.

This CDR3 reads CSVEGGSLYEQYF. DNA of the CDR3: TGCAGCGTTGAAGGGGGGTCCCTCTACGAGCAGTACTTC. V usage is TRBV29-1 and J usage is TRBJ2-7, with D tentatively TRBD1 or TRBD2 (5 bases each). The CDR3 is 13 amino acids. Per germline, CDR1 SQVTM and CDR2 ANQGSEA. The V gene lost 1 base and the J gene lost 3 bases, with 10 bases spanning the gap.